The rows below give T cell receptor beta chains drawn from one sample of a study of cytomegalovirus exposure and HLA in healthy donors. The table came from immunoSEQ multiplex PCR; TCRdb's copy has only in-frame clones and leaves some out. Of 150,000 or so clones listed, around 80% are singletons. Sequencing was carried out using PBMCs. The receptor set was obtained from a man aged 18 to 30 in good health and CMV-seropositive. Both conserved end residues are part of each CDR3. A D gene is named only where the DNA matches it firmly. Size is stated for part of the rows, as once, few or many counts, or as a class when the clone is expanded.

V gene	J gene	clone size	D gene	CDR3 DNA	CDR3 protein
TRBV10-1	TRBJ1-4	-	TRBD1	TGCGCCAGCAGCGGACAGGGGACAGGTGAAAAACTGTTTTTT	CASSGQGTGEKLFF
TRBV2	TRBJ1-2	-	TRBD1	TGTGCCAGCAGGGACAGGGGAGGGCCTAACTATGGCTACACCTTC	CASRDRGGPNYGYTF
TRBV28	TRBJ1-1	-	-	TGTGCCAGCAGCTTTCCAGGAGGTCTGAACACTGAAGCTTTCTTT	CASSFPGGLNTEAFF
TRBV6-1	TRBJ2-2	-	TRBD2	TGTGCCAGCACCGGACTAGCGGGAGGGGCCGGGGAGCTGTTTTTT	CASTGLAGGAGELFF
TRBV7-3	TRBJ2-1	-	TRBD2	TGTGCCAGCAGCTTAACGGTTGCGCGGGAGAGGTACAATGAGCAGTTCTTC	CASSLTVARERYNEQFF
TRBV9	TRBJ2-2	few	TRBD2	TGTGCCAGCAGCGCTCCACCCAGCGGGGTAAACACCGGGGAGCTGTTTTTT	CASSAPPSGVNTGELFF
TRBV28	TRBJ1-5	-	-	TGTGCCACCACACAAGAAGGGCAGGGTAGACAGCCCCAGCATTTT	CATTQEGQGRQPQHF
TRBV6-1	TRBJ2-1	-	TRBD2	TGTGCCAGCAGTAAAGGGGCTAGCGGGGCTAACTACAATGAGCAGTTCTTC	CASSKGASGANYNEQFF
TRBV27	TRBJ2-7	-	-	TGTGCCAGCAGTTTCAGGGGAGGGGCTAACGAGCAGTACTTC	CASSFRGGANEQYF
TRBV18	TRBJ1-2	-	TRBD1	TGTGCCAGCTCACCAGGGACAGGGGAGTATGGCTACACCTTC	CASSPGTGEYGYTF
TRBV5-4	TRBJ2-7	-	TRBD2	TGTGCCAGCAGCCCCCCTCTAGCGGGAGTAGGGTACGAGCAGTACTTC	CASSPPLAGVGYEQYF
TRBV19	TRBJ1-5	once	-	TGTGCCAGTAGTTTTGCGGGTGGGCAGCCCCAGCATTTT	CASSFAGGQPQHF
TRBV29-1	TRBJ1-2	-	TRBD1	TGCAGCGCCCGGACAGGGGGCCTGGATGGCTACACCTTC	CSARTGGLDGYTF
TRBV30	TRBJ1-1	-	-	TGTGCCTGGAGTGGTAGGGGGGGGAACACTGAAGCTTTCTTT	CAWSGRGGNTEAFF
TRBV7-2	TRBJ1-1	-	-	TGTGCCAGCAGCCGGGACTTTAGCACTGAAGCTTTCTTT	CASSRDFSTEAFF
TRBV6-6	TRBJ1-2	-	TRBD1	TGTGCCAGCAGTCCGCGACAGGGAGGAAAAGGGGGCTACACCTTC	CASSPRQGGKGGYTF
TRBV2	TRBJ2-7	-	-	TGTGCCAGCGGTAGAGTTACTTTTTCCTACGAGCAGTACTTC	CASGRVTFSYEQYF
TRBV19	TRBJ1-5	few	-	TGTGCCAGTACATTAGAGGGTAGTCAGCCCCAGCATTTT	CASTLEGSQPQHF
TRBV5-1	TRBJ2-7	-	TRBD1	TGCGCCAGCAGCTTGGCCGAGGGACAGGGTATGAAGCAGTACTTC	CASSLAEGQGMKQYF
TRBV21-1	TRBJ2-1	-	-	TGTGCCAGCAGCAAAGTCGCGGACTACGGACGGAATGAGCAGTTCTTC	CASSKVADYGRNEQFF
TRBV7-9	TRBJ2-1	-	-	TGTGCCAGCAGCTTAGTAGAAAATGAGCAGTTCTTC	CASSLVENEQFF
TRBV28	TRBJ2-3	-	-	TGTGCCAGCAGTTTGCGGGTGAGCCTAGATACGCAGTATTTT	CASSLRVSLDTQYF
TRBV15	TRBJ2-3	-	-	TGTGCCACCAGCAGAGGGGGGCAGGGATTGGGCACAGATACGCAGTATTTT	CATSRGGQGLGTDTQYF
TRBV9	TRBJ2-7	-	TRBD2	TGTGCCAGCAGCGTGACGGGGGGGTCCGAGCAGTACTTC	CASSVTGGSEQYF
TRBV29-1	TRBJ2-1	few	TRBD2	TGCAGCGTTGAAGGACTAGCGGGACCCCCTGGGAATGAGCAGTTCTTC	CSVEGLAGPPGNEQFF
TRBV5-1	TRBJ2-3	-	-	TGCGCCAGCAGCCCGGCAGCGGATACCTACGGGGGTACGCAGTATTTT	CASSPAADTYGGTQYF
TRBV6-1	TRBJ2-7	few	TRBD1	TGTGCCAGCAGAACCGGGACAGGGTGTGAGCAGTACTTC	CASRTGTGCEQYF
TRBV6-1	TRBJ2-7	-	-	TGTGCCAGCAGTGAAAGGGCAGGGCTTTACTACGAGCAGTACTTC	CASSERAGLYYEQYF
TRBV7-3	TRBJ2-7	-	TRBD1	TGTGCCAGCAGCTTAGGGACAGGGGGTGGCGAGCAGTACTTC	CASSLGTGGGEQYF
TRBV7-9	TRBJ2-7	-	TRBD1	TGTTCCAGCAGCCAAACAGGGGGCGAGCAGTACTTC	CSSSQTGGEQYF
TRBV5-1	TRBJ2-7	-	-	TGCGCCAGCAGCTTGGTGTACGGGGACGAGCAGTACTTC	CASSLVYGDEQYF
TRBV6-5	TRBJ2-2	-	-	TGTGCCAGCAGTTACGACTCCAACTTGGAGCTGTTTTTT	CASSYDSNLELFF
TRBV11-2	TRBJ2-3	-	TRBD2	TGTGCCAGCAGCAGCGGGAGATCTAGCACAGATACGCAGTATTTT	CASSSGRSSTDTQYF
TRBV29-1	TRBJ2-1	-	TRBD1	TGCAGCGTCCCTGACAGGGGGTCCTACAATGAGCAGTTCTTC	CSVPDRGSYNEQFF
TRBV5-1	TRBJ2-5	few	-	TGCGCCAGCAGCTTGGGGCTGGACACCCAAGAGACCCAGTACTTC	CASSLGLDTQETQYF
TRBV9	TRBJ1-5	-	-	TGTGCCAGCAGCGTAGGAGGACTCAATCAGCCCCAGCATTTT	CASSVGGLNQPQHF
TRBV29-1	TRBJ1-1	-	TRBD1	TGCAGCGTTGTGTCAGGGGGTGACACTGAAGCTTTCTTT	CSVVSGGDTEAFF
TRBV7-3	TRBJ2-1	few	-	TGTGCCAGCAGCTTAAAGTCTAGCACAAATGAGCAGTTCTTC	CASSLKSSTNEQFF
TRBV29-1	TRBJ2-1	-	TRBD2	TGCAGCGTGGATGGTCTAGCGGGAGCGCGCTACAATGAGCAGTTCTTC	CSVDGLAGARYNEQFF
TRBV6-4	TRBJ2-2	-	TRBD1	TGTGCCAGCAGCGAACAGGGGGACACCGGGGAGCTGTTTTTT	CASSEQGDTGELFF
TRBV7-8	TRBJ2-5	-	TRBD2	TGTGCCAGCAGCTTAGATCTTGCGGGAGGGCCTGAGACCCAGTACTTC	CASSLDLAGGPETQYF
TRBV29-1	TRBJ2-1	-	TRBD2	TGCAGCGTTGTAGCGGGAGCGGTTGAGGGGCAGTTCTTC	CSVVAGAVEGQFF
TRBV11-2	TRBJ2-5	-	TRBD2	TGTGCCAGCAGCTCCACTCGGGGGGCGGGAGGGGAAGAAAACTTC	CASSSTRGAGGEENF
TRBV7-2	TRBJ2-4	-	-	TGTGCCAGCAGCTTAGGTAGCGGAAGAAACATTCAGTACTTC	CASSLGSGRNIQYF
TRBV2	TRBJ2-5	once	-	TGTGCCAGCATCCGGTCCGGGGAGACCCAGTACTTC	CASIRSGETQYF
TRBV6-5	TRBJ2-5	-	TRBD2	TGTGCCAGCAGTTACTCGCTAGCGGTCGTCCAAGAGACCCAGTACTTC	CASSYSLAVVQETQYF
TRBV28	TRBJ2-5	once	-	TGTGCCAGCAGACCTGACAGGATCGGGACCCAGTACTTC	CASRPDRIGTQYF
TRBV4-1	TRBJ2-1	-	-	TGCGCCAGCAGCCCTTTCGTTCGACGGACAGCAAATAACAATGAGCAGTTCTTC	CASSPFVRRTANNNEQFF
TRBV10-3	TRBJ1-5	-	TRBD1	TGTGCCATCAGAAGTAGCGGGACAGACAATCAGCCCCAGCATTTT	CAIRSSGTDNQPQHF